This T cell receptor (beta chain) was profiled in a study of blood T cell repertoires in COVID-19. Study overall: Samples representing acute and convalescent COVID-19 were sourced from the United States, Italy and Spain. T cells, B-cell-depleted T cells, or PBMCs provided the cDNA or gDNA that served as material.

The CDR3 length is 15 residues. The V segment lost 4 bases and the J segment 1 base; nucleotides outside the gene matches: 7. Germline V gives CDR1 MGHRA, CDR2 YSYEKL. All enrollees were about 18 to 89 years old and from 24 US areas. Measured with immunoSEQ multiplex PCR; TCRdb has only the in-frame clones, and not every one. Of some 130,000 clones in the sample, around 80% were seen once. The rearrangement uses TRBV4-1 and TRBJ2-7; 7 bases match TRBD1. Sequencing was done on a sample of PBMCs or T cells enriched from blood (not recorded which). This TCR was recovered from a woman between 45 and 65 years old who had recovered from COVID-19. The CDR3 DNA follows: TGCGCCAGCAGCCCCCTACCGGGACAGTCCTACGAGCAGTACTTC. Its translation is CASSPLPGQSYEQYF.